This T cell receptor beta chain was sequenced for a study of T cell responses to AZD1222 COVID-19 vaccine. About this clone itself: Its cognate antigen is unknown.

This CDR3 is built from 13 residues. CDR1 is MNHEY, CDR2 SVGAGI, per germline. Trimming left V 9 bases short and J 7 bases short, with 15 bases between. Profiled with immunoSEQ multiplex PCR; TCRdb holds only in-frame clones, not every one. In the table there are approximately 170,000 clones, 85% to 90% of which are singletons. Whole-study results and caveats: In a largely white British group with more females than males, clonal diversity was possibly underestimated. At baseline, seropositivity was found in only six or seven AZD1222 recipients. It was only after the peak T cell response that any repertoires were sampled. Spike was spanned by vaccine-associated CD4 TCRs, which were dominant at 160-218 and 743-854.

This specimen was peripheral blood, taken on day 0 of AZD1222 vaccination. This chain uses TRBV6-5 with TRBJ1-4; D possibly corresponds to TRBD1 (5 bases). This clonotype was sampled from an adult in good health. CDR3 bases: TGTGCCAGTCGAGAGAGGAGGGGTGAAAAACTGTTTTTT. Translated: CASRERRGEKLFF.